This T cell receptor (beta chain) was captured by sequencing in a study of T cell responses to AZD1222 COVID-19 vaccine. Study-wide findings and caveats: Most donors were white British and more were female, and clonal diversity was possibly underestimated.

The germline gives CDR1 LNHDA, CDR2 SQIVND (reference sequence). Trimming stripped 7 bases from V and 4 bases from J, with 11 bases between. There are 13 residues in the CDR3. About this clone: As yet, its antigen is unknown.

TCRdb's table, derived via immunoSEQ multiplex PCR, lists solely in-frame clones and lacks some. Of around 90,000 clones listed, around 90% are singletons. The material was peripheral blood, obtained on day 0 of MenACWY control vaccination. The clonotype comes from an adult in good health. J is TRBJ1-3 and V is TRBV19; no firm D call. The DNA for the CDR3 is TGTGCCAGTACCTCTCCCGACGGAAACACCATATATTTT. Translating gives CASTSPDGNTIYF. Using reference TRBV19 and TRBJ1-3 for the parts outside the CDR3, the full variable domain is DGGITQSPKYLFRKEGQNVTLSCEQNLNHDAMYWYRQDPGQGLRLIYYSQIVNDFQKGDIAEGYSVSREKKESFPLTVTSAQKNPTAFYLCASTSPDGNTIYFGEGSWLTVV.